Detailed here is one TCR beta chain. What it recognizes is unknown. Sequencing was performed with immunoSEQ multiplex PCR; in TCRdb, only in-frame clones are kept and a portion is missing. Among approximately 68,000 clones, about 91% were seen once, and the ten largest hold less than 20%. This entry is derived from a study of T cell responses to AZD1222 COVID-19 vaccine. Study-wide context: It was second doses at about 4 or about 12 weeks that were pooled.

Findings and limits, study-wide: It should be noted that donors were predominantly white British and more often female, and clonal diversity was possibly underestimated. Regions 160-218 and 743-854 held dominance among vaccine-associated CD4 TCRs, which spanned spike.

The CDR3 length is 13 residues. V was shortened by 4 bases and J by 7 bases, with 11 bases between the two germline ends. Germline V gives CDR1 SGDLS, CDR2 YYNGEE. The V gene is TRBV9, the J gene TRBJ2-2; D is uncertain. This TCR was sampled from an adult in good health. The sample here was peripheral blood, taken on day 0 of AZD1222 vaccination. CDR3: CASSSGWSGELFF. CDR3 DNA: TGTGCCAGCAGCTCCGGGTGGAGCGGGGAGCTGTTTTTT. Combining the CDR3 with reference TRBV9 and TRBJ2-2 gives the whole variable domain DSGVTQTPKHLITATGQRVTLRCSPRSGDLSVYWYQQSLDQGLQFLIQYYNGEERAKGNILERFSAQQFPDLHSELNLSSLELGDSALYFCASSSGWSGELFFGEGSRLTVL.